The present entry profiles one TCR beta chain with its context. Original methodology: The assay estimated nucleated cells by amplifying reference gene primers. Assay: immunoSEQ multiplex PCR; the TCRdb copy retains only in-frame clones and omits some. The V and J calls and clone size were taken over from that table, and D and trimming were inferred from the DNA. The profile covers 270,000 or so clones, with roughly 89% appearing a single time and about 2% taken by the ten largest. Patients in Seattle were enrolled during active infection, then followed longitudinally. This specimen comes from a study of blood T cell repertoires in COVID-19. In the study overall: Whether acute or convalescent, the COVID-19 samples came from the United States, Italy and Spain. In each case, the material was cDNA or gDNA derived from T cells, B-cell-depleted T cells, or PBMCs.

The CDR3 extends over 15 amino acids. The germline V gene has CDR1 LGHNA and CDR2 YNFKEQ. V lost 1 base and J lost 6, with 13 bases in between. V usage is TRBV4-2 and J usage is TRBJ1-5, with D uncertain. Sequenced input: peripheral blood. This TCR came from a woman aged 55-69 years with COVID-19, enrolled during active disease. CDR3 bases: TGTGCCAGCAGCCAAGGAGGAGGCGGACGTCAGCCCCAGCATTTT. It is translated as CASSQGGGGRQPQHF.